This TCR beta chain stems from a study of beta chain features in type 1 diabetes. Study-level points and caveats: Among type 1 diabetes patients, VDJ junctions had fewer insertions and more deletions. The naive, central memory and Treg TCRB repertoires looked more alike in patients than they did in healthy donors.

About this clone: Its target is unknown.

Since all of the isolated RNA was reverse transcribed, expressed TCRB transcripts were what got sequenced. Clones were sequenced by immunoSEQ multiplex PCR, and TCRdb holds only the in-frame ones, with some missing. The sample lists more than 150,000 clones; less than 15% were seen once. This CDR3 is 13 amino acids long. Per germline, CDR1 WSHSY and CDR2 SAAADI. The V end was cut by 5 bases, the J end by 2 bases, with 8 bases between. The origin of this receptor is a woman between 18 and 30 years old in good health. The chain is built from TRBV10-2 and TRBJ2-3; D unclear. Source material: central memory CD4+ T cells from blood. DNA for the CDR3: TGCGCCAGCAGTTCCCCCTACACAGATACGCAGTATTTT. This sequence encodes CASSSPYTDTQYF.